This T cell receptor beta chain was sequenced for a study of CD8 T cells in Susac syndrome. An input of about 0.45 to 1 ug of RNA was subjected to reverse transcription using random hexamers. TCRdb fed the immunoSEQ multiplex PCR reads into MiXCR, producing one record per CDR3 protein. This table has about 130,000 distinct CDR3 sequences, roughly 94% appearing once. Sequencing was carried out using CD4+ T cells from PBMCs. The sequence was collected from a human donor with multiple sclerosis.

CDR3: CASSKGQGDQPQHF. CDR3 bases: TGTGCCAGCAGTAAGGGACAGGGGGATCAGCCCCAGCATTTT. The rearrangement joins TRBV6-6 to TRBJ1-5, with 11 bases identical to TRBD1. CDR1 MNHNY and CDR2 SVGAGI come from the germline V gene (reference sequence). V gave up 5 bases and J gave up 5 bases; unmatched junction bases: 2. There are 14 residues in the CDR3.